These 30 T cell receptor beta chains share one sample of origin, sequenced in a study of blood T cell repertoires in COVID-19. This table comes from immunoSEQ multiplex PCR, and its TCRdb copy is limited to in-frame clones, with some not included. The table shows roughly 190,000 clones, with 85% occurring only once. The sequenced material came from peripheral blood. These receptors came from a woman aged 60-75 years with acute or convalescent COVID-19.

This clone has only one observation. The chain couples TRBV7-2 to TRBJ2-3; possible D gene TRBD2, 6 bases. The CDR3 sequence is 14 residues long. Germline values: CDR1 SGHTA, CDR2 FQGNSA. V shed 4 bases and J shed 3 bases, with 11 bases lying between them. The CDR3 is CASSSGVWTDTQYF. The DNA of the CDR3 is TGTGCCAGCAGCTCGGGAGTGTGGACAGATACGCAGTATTTT. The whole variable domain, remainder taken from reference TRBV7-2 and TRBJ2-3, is GAGVSQSPSNKVTEKGKDVELRCDPISGHTALYWYRQSLGQGLEFLIYFQGNSAPDKSGLPSDRFSAERTGGSVSTLTIQRTQQEDSAVYLCASSSGVWTDTQYFGPGTRLTVL.

The CDR3 bases are TGTGCCAGCAGCTCCCCGGGGGTCGCCCAAGAGACCCAGTACTTC. Translated: CASSSPGVAQETQYF. The rearrangement uses TRBV7-9 and TRBJ2-5; D might be TRBD2 (6 bases). CDR1 is SEHNR and CDR2 is FQNEAQ in the germline V gene (reference sequence). The V end lost 4 bases, the J end lost 1 base, and 13 bases lay between the germline ends. The CDR3 is 15 residues long. Supplemented by reference TRBV7-9 and TRBJ2-5, the full variable domain reads DTGVSQNPRHKITKRGQNVTFRCDPISEHNRLYWYRQTLGQGPEFLTYFQNEAQLEKSRLLSDRFSAERPKGSFSTLEIQRTEQGDSAMYLCASSSPGVAQETQYFGPGTRLLVL.

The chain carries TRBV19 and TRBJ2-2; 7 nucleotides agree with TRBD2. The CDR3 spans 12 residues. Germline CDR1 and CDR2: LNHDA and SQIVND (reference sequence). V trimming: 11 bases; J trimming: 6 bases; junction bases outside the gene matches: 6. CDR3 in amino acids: CASGRGAGELFF. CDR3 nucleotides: TGTGCCTCAGGGAGGGGAGCCGGGGAGCTGTTTTTT.

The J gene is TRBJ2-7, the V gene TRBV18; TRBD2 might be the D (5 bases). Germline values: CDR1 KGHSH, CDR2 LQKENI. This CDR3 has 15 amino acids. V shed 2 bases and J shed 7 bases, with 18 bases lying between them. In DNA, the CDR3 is TGTGCCAGCTCACCAATCGGTCCGGGAAACAAGGAGCAGTACTTC. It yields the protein CASSPIGPGNKEQYF.

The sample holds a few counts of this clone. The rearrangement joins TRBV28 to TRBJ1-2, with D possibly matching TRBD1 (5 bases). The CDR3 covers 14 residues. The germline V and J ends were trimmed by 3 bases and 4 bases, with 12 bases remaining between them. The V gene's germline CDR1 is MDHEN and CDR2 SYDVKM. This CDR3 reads CASSFTQGGYGYTF. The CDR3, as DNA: TGTGCCAGCAGTTTCACCCAGGGCGGCTATGGCTACACCTTC.

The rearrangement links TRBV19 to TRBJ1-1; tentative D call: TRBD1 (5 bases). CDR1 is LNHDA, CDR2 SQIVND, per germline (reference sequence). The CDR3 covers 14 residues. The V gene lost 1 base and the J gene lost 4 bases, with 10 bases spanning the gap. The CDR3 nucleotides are TGTGCCAGTAGTATAGGGGGGGACCTCACTGAAGCTTTCTTT. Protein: CASSIGGDLTEAFF. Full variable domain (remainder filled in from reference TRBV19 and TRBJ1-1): DGGITQSPKYLFRKEGQNVTLSCEQNLNHDAMYWYRQDPGQGLRLIYYSQIVNDFQKGDIAEGYSVSREKKESFPLTVTSAQKNPTAFYLCASSIGGDLTEAFFGQGTRLTVV.

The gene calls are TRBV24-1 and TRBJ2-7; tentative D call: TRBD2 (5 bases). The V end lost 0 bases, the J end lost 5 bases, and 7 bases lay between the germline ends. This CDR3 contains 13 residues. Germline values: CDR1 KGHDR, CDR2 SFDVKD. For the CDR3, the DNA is TGTGCCACCAGTGATTTGGGACTTGACGAGCAGTACGTC. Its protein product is CATSDLGLDEQYV.

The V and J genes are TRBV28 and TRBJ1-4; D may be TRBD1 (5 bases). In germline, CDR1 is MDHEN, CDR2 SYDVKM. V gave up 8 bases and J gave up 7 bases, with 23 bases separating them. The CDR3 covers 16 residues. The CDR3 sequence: CASLSGGGLAGEKLFF. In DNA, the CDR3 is TGTGCCAGCCTTTCCGGGGGTGGGTTGGCTGGTGAAAAACTGTTTTTT.

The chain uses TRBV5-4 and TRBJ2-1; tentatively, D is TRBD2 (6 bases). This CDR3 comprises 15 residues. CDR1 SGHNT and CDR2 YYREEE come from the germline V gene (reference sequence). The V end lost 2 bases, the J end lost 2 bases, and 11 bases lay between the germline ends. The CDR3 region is CASSFYSGAYNEQFF. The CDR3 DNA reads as TGTGCCAGCAGCTTCTATAGCGGAGCCTACAATGAGCAGTTCTTC.

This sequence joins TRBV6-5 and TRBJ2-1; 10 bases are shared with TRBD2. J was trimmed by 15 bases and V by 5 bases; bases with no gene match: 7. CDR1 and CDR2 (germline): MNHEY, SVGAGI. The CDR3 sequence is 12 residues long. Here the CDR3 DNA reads TGTGCCAGCAGTCTCCCGGGACTAGCGCTGTTCTTC. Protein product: CASSLPGLALFF.

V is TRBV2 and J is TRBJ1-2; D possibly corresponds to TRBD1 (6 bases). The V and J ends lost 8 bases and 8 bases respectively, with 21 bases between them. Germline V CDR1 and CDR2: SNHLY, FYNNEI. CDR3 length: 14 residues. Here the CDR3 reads CASALARGVGGYTF. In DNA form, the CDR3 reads TGTGCCAGCGCCCTGGCCAGGGGTGTGGGGGGCTACACCTTC.

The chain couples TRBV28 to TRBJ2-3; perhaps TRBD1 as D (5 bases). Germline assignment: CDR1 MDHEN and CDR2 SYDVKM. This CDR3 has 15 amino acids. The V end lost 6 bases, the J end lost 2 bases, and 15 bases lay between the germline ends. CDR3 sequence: CASSPAGHTTDTQYF. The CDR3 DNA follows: TGTGCCAGCAGCCCAGCAGGACACACCACAGATACGCAGTATTTT.

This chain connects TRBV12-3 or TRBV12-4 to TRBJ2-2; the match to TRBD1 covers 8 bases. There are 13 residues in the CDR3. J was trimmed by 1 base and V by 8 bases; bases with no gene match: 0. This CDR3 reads CASDRGNTGELFF. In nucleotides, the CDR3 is TGTGCCAGCGACAGGGGGAACACCGGGGAGCTGTTTTTT.

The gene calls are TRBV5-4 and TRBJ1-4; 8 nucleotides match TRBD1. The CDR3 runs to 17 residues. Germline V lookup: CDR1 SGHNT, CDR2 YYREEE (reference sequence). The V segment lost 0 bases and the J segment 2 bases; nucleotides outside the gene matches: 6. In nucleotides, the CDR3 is TGTGCCAGCAGCTTGGGGCCCTACAGGGGGACTAATGAAAAACTGTTTTTT. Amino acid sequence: CASSLGPYRGTNEKLFF.

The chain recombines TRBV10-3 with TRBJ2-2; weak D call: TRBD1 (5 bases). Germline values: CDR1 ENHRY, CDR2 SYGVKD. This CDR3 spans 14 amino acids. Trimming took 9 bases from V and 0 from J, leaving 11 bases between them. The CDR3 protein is CAITGAANTGELFF. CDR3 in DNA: TGTGCCATAACAGGCGCCGCGAACACCGGGGAGCTGTTTTTT.

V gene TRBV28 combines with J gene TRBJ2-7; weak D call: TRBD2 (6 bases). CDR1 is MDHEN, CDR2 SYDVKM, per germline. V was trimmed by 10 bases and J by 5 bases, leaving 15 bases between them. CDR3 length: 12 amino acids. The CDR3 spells CATTGSRNEQYF. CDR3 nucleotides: TGTGCCACTACCGGGAGCAGGAACGAGCAGTACTTC.

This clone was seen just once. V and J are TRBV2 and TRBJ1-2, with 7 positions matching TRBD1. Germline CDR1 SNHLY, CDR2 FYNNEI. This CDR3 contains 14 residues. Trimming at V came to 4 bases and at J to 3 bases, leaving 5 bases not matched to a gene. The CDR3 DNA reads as TGTGCCAGCAGTGGGCAGGGGGGTGACTATGGCTACACCTTC. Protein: CASSGQGGDYGYTF.

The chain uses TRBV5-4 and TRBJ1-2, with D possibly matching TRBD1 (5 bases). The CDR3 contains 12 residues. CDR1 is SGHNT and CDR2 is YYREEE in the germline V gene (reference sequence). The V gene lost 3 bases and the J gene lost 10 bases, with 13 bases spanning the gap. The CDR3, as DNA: TGTGCCAGCAGCTCGCGGGACCTCCCCTACACCTTC. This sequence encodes CASSSRDLPYTF.

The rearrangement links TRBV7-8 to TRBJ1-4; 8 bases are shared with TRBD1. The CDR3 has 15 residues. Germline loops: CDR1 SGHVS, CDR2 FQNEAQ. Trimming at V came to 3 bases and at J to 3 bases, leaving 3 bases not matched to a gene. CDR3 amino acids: CASSFDRGSNEKLFF. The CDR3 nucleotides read TGTGCCAGCAGCTTTGACAGGGGATCTAATGAAAAACTGTTTTTT.

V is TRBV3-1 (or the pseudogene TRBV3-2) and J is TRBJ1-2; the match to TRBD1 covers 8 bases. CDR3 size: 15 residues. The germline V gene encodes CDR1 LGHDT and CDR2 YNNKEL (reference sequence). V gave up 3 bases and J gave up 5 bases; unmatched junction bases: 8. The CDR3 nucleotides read TGTGCCAGCAGCCATCCCGACAGGGGACAATATGGCTACACCTTC. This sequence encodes CASSHPDRGQYGYTF.

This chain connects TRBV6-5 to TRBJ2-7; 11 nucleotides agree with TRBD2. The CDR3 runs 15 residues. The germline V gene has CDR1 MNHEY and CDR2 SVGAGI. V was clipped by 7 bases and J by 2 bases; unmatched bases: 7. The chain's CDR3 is CASTQTSGSPYEQYV. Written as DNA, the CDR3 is TGTGCCAGCACCCAAACTAGCGGGAGTCCCTACGAGCAGTACGTC.

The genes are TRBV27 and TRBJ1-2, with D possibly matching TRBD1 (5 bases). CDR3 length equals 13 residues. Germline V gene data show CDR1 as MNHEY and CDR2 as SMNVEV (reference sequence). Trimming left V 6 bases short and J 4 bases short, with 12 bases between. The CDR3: CASRNSGGYGYTF. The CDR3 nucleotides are TGTGCCAGCAGAAATAGCGGGGGCTATGGCTACACCTTC.

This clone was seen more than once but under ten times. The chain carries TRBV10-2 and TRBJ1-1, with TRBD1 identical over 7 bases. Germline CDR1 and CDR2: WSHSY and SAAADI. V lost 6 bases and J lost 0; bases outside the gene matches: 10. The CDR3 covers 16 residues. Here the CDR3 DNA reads TGCGCCAGCAGCCTGAGGACAGGAATAATGAACACTGAAGCTTTCTTT. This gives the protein CASSLRTGIMNTEAFF.

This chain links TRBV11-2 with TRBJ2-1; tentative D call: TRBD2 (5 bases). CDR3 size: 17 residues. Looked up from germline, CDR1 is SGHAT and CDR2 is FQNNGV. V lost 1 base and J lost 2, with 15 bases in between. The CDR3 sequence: CASSLARTIGAYNEQFF. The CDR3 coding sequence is TGTGCCAGCAGCTTAGCGCGGACCATCGGGGCCTACAATGAGCAGTTCTTC.

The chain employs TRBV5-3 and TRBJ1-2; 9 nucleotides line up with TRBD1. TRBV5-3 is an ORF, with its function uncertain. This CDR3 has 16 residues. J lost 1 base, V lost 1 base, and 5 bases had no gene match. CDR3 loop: CARSLRGQGCNYGYTF. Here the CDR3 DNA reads TGTGCCAGAAGCTTGAGGGGACAGGGATGTAACTATGGCTACACCTTC.

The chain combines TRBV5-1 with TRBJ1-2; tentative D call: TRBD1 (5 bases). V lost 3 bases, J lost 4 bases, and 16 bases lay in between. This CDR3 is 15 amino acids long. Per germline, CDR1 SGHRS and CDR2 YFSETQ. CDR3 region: CASSSTSGGGYGYTF. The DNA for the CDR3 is TGCGCCAGCAGCTCGACATCCGGGGGAGGCTATGGCTACACCTTC.

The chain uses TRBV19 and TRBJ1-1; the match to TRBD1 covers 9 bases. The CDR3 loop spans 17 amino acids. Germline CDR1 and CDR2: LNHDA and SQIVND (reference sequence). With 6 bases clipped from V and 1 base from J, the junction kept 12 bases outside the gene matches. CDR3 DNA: TGTGCCAGTAGACCTCTTACAGGGGGCGATGCGAACACTGAAGCTTTCTTT. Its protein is CASRPLTGGDANTEAFF.

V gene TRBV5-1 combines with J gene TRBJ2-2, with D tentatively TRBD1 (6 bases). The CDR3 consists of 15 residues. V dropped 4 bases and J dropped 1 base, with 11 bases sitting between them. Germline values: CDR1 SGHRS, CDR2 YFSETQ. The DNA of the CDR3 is TGCGCCAGCAGCAGGGACACCCAGAACACCGGGGAGCTGTTTTTT. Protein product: CASSRDTQNTGELFF.

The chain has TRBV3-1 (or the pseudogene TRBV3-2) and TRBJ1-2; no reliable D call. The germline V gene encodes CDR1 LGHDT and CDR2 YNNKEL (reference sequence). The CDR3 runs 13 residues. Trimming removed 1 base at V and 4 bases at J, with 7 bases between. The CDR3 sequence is CASSQGAIYGYTF. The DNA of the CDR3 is TGTGCCAGCAGCCAAGGGGCCATCTATGGCTACACCTTC.

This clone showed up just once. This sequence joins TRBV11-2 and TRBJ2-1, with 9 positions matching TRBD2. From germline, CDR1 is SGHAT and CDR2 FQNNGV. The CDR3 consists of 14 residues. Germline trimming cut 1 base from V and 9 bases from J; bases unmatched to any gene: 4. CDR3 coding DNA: TGTGCCAGCAGCTTAGGGCTAGCGGGAACTGAGCAGTTCTTC. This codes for CASSLGLAGTEQFF. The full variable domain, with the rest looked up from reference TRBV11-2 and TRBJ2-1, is EAGVAQSPRYKIIEKRQSVAFWCNPISGHATLYWYQQILGQGPKLLIQFQNNGVVDDSQLPKDRFSAERLKGVDSTLKIQPAKLEDSAVYLCASSLGLAGTEQFFGPGTRLTVL.